These 27 T cell receptor beta chains came from one sample sequenced in a study of shared clonotypes between healthy human individuals. This table comes from immunoSEQ multiplex PCR, and its TCRdb copy is limited to in-frame clones, with some not included. The table lists just over 2,000,000 clones, roughly 94% of them singletons, with around 0.13% in the top ten. The sample consisted of naive CD4+ T cells sorted from blood. Subset defined: CD45RA+ positively selected. These receptors were taken from a man aged 18 to 35 in good health.

The genes are TRBV2 and TRBJ2-5, with TRBD2 matching 8 bases. This CDR3 region has 15 residues. V was pared by 5 bases and J by 4 bases, with 9 bases of the junction left unmatched. CDR1 and CDR2 from the germline V gene are SNHLY and FYNNEI. The CDR3 reads CASSNGLARSETQYF. DNA for the CDR3: TGTGCCAGCAGTAATGGACTAGCCAGGTCAGAGACCCAGTACTTC.

The chain has TRBV27 and TRBJ2-6; D perhaps matches TRBD1 (6 bases). Looked up from germline, CDR1 is MNHEY and CDR2 is SMNVEV (reference sequence). The CDR3 sequence is 17 residues long. V lost 7 bases and J lost 1, with 17 bases in between. CDR3 nucleotide sequence: TGTGCCAGCATCGTTGATTGCCAGGGGTCTGGGGCCAACGTCCTGACTTTC. It encodes CASIVDCQGSGANVLTF.

This chain joins TRBV7-9 and TRBJ2-5, with a tentative D call TRBD2 (6 bases). V was clipped by 1 base and J by 2 bases, with 11 bases between them. The length of the CDR3 is 15 residues. Germline CDR1 reads SEHNR; CDR2 reads FQNEAQ (reference sequence). CDR3 loop: CASSLGAGRQETQYF. The CDR3, as DNA: TGTGCCAGCAGCTTAGGGGCGGGGCGGCAAGAGACCCAGTACTTC.

The chain combines TRBV18 with TRBJ1-5, with D tentatively TRBD1 (5 bases). This CDR3 is built from 16 residues. Germline-derived CDR1 and CDR2 are KGHSH and LQKENI. V was pared by 4 bases and J by 0 bases, with 13 bases between. The CDR3 sequence is CASSLGTLYSNQPQHF. DNA of the CDR3: TGTGCCAGCTCACTAGGGACGTTATATAGCAATCAGCCCCAGCATTTT.

The chain uses TRBV6-5 and TRBJ1-1, with unresolved D. Per the germline V gene, CDR1 is MNHEY and CDR2 is SVGAGI. This CDR3 contains 16 residues. Between the trimmed V and J ends, which lost 1 base and 8 bases, there was a span of 20 bases. The CDR3 DNA reads TGTGCCAGCAGTTACTGGAAGACCGATCCCCCCAGGGAAGCTTTCTTT. It yields the protein CASSYWKTDPPREAFF.

Here the CDR3 DNA reads TGCGCCAGCAGCATGACGGGCAGTGCAACTAATGAAAAACTGTTTTTT. Translating gives CASSMTGSATNEKLFF. V gene TRBV5-1 combines with J gene TRBJ1-4; no firm D call. The CDR3 is made up of 16 amino acids. Germline loops: CDR1 SGHRS, CDR2 YFSETQ. Trimming took off 4 bases at V and 0 bases at J, with 13 bases between the two ends.

With respect to this clone: The junction departs from germline at one end; a sequencing error may be responsible. V and J are TRBV28 and TRBJ1-1, with TRBD1 matching 9 bases. CDR1 is MDHEN, CDR2 SYDVKM, per germline. This CDR3 comprises 16 residues. CDR3 bases: TGTGCCAGCAGTCTATGGGACAGGGCGGGGAGCACTGAAGCTTTCTTT. Translated: CASSLWDRAGSTEAFF.

The J gene is TRBJ1-5, the V gene TRBV4-2; D unclear. The V end lost 0 bases, the J end lost 0 bases, and 9 bases lay between the germline ends. Looked up from germline, CDR1 is LGHNA and CDR2 is YNFKEQ. The CDR3 runs 16 residues. CDR3 residues: CASSQEGIYSNQPQHF. In DNA form, the CDR3 reads TGTGCCAGCAGCCAAGAAGGGATTTATAGCAATCAGCCCCAGCATTTT.

This clone occurred once. The chain recombines TRBV18 with TRBJ1-3, with TRBD1 identical over 7 bases. CDR1 is KGHSH and CDR2 is LQKENI in the germline V gene. After removal of 5 bases from V and 3 bases from J, the junction contained 10 bases not matched to a gene. This CDR3 contains 16 residues. The CDR3 loop reads CASSFPGGAYGNTIYF. Here the CDR3 DNA reads TGTGCCAGCTCATTTCCAGGGGGAGCGTATGGAAACACCATATATTTT.

V gene TRBV6-5 combines with J gene TRBJ2-1; unclear D gene. The CDR3 runs 12 residues. V lost 6 bases and J 12 bases, leaving 15 bases between the germline ends. Looked up from germline, CDR1 is MNHEY and CDR2 is SVGAGI. This CDR3 reads CASSLDRARQFF. CDR3 bases: TGTGCCAGCAGCCTAGACCGGGCTAGGCAGTTCTTC.

V and J are TRBV30 and TRBJ2-7; D uncertain. Germline V gives CDR1 GTSNPN, CDR2 SVGIG (reference sequence). The CDR3 has 13 residues. Deletions cut 5 bases from V and 9 bases from J, with 20 bases between. This CDR3 reads CAWGNSGSQRQYF. The CDR3 DNA sequence: TGTGCCTGGGGAAACTCCGGGTCCCAAAGGCAGTACTTC.

The V gene is TRBV7-9, the J gene TRBJ1-2; no firm D call. The CDR3 has 13 residues. Trimming stripped 2 bases from V and 6 bases from J, with 10 bases between. Per germline, CDR1 SEHNR and CDR2 FQNEAQ (reference sequence). The CDR3 reads CASSLSAGNGYTF. CDR3 in DNA: TGTGCCAGCAGCTTATCTGCGGGAAATGGCTACACCTTC.

The genes are TRBV4-3 and TRBJ2-3; weak D call: TRBD2 (6 bases). The CDR3 runs 15 residues. Per the germline V gene, CDR1 is LGHNA and CDR2 is YSLEER. The V end lost 1 base, the J end lost 3 bases, and 11 bases lay between the germline ends. DNA for the CDR3: TGCGCCAGCAGCCAAGCGAGGAGGGGAACAGATACGCAGTATTTT. Protein sequence: CASSQARRGTDTQYF.

CDR3 sequence reads: CASSGQGVSTGELFF. For the CDR3, the DNA is TGTGCCAGCAGCGGACAAGGGGTCTCCACCGGGGAGCTGTTTTTT. The chain links TRBV9 to TRBJ2-2, with D possibly being TRBD1 (5 bases). CDR3 length equals 15 residues. Per the germline V gene, CDR1 is SGDLS and CDR2 is YYNGEE. Trimming shortened V by 3 bases and J by 4 bases, and 13 bases separated the two germline ends.

The chain is built from TRBV30 and TRBJ1-1; D gene ambiguous. V lost 3 bases to trimming and J lost 0 bases, with 14 bases between them. Germline values: CDR1 GTSNPN, CDR2 SVGIG (reference sequence). The CDR3 runs to 15 residues. CDR3 loop: CAWRARRRMNTEAFF. The CDR3 DNA reads TGTGCCTGGAGAGCACGACGGAGAATGAACACTGAAGCTTTCTTT.

The chain carries TRBV6-8 and TRBJ2-7; the match to TRBD1 covers 7 bases. The length of the CDR3 is 17 residues. Trimming removed 0 bases from V and 3 bases from J; junction bases left unmatched: 11. The V gene's germline CDR1 is MNHGY and CDR2 SAAAGT. This CDR3 is CASSYSTGKQQFYEQYF. Here the CDR3 DNA reads TGTGCCAGCAGTTACTCGACAGGGAAACAACAATTCTACGAGCAGTACTTC.

V gene TRBV7-6 combines with J gene TRBJ1-3; maybe TRBD1 (6 bases). CDR3 length: 16 residues. Looked up from germline, CDR1 is SGHVS and CDR2 is FNYEAQ. V gave up 2 bases and J gave up 0 bases, with 11 bases separating them. The CDR3 sequence is CASSLSTGNSGNTIYF. In DNA, the CDR3 is TGTGCCAGCAGCTTATCAACAGGGAACTCTGGAAACACCATATATTTT.

Note on this clone: This CDR3 is also generated by other DNA sequences in the sample. The chain recombines TRBV10-3 with TRBJ2-2; D not certain. Trimming took 3 bases from V and 4 from J, leaving 9 bases between them. The CDR3 loop spans 14 amino acids. Germline V CDR1 and CDR2: ENHRY, SYGVKD. This CDR3 is CAISESTSTGELFF. Here the CDR3 DNA reads TGTGCCATCAGTGAAAGCACATCCACCGGGGAGCTGTTTTTT.

The chain couples TRBV6-1 to TRBJ1-1, with D possibly being TRBD1 (5 bases). Per the germline V gene, CDR1 is MNHNS and CDR2 is SASEGT. The CDR3 sequence is 17 residues long. The ends were cut back, 4 bases at V and 3 bases at J, with 21 bases in the middle. In nucleotides, the CDR3 is TGTGCCAGCAGTGGGGGGAGGTCGAGTGGAGGAGACACTGAAGCTTTCTTT. It encodes CASSGGRSSGGDTEAFF.

This rearrangement joins TRBV5-5 to TRBJ2-4; perhaps TRBD1 as D (5 bases). Germline loops: CDR1 SGHKS, CDR2 YYEKEE (reference sequence). The V gene lost 2 bases and the J gene lost 0 bases, with 12 bases spanning the gap. This CDR3 has 16 amino acids. This CDR3 reads CASSFGQGLAKNIQYF. CDR3 coding DNA: TGTGCCAGCAGCTTCGGGCAGGGATTAGCCAAAAACATTCAGTACTTC. Based on the CDR3 plus reference TRBV5-5 and TRBJ2-4, the full variable domain is DAGVTQSPTHLIKTRGQQVTLRCSPISGHKSVSWYQQVLGQGPQFIFQYYEKEERGRGNFPDRFSARQFPNYSSELNVNALLLGDSALYLCASSFGQGLAKNIQYFGAGTRLSVL.

The V call is TRBV18, the J call TRBJ2-3, with TRBD1 matching 8 bases. The trim removed 3 bases at V and 2 bases at J, leaving 7 bases unmatched. The CDR3 consists of 16 residues. Germline V gene data show CDR1 as KGHSH and CDR2 as LQKENI. In nucleotides, the CDR3 is TGTGCCAGCTCACCGTTACAGGGGGGAACCACAGATACGCAGTATTTT. Protein: CASSPLQGGTTDTQYF.

The CDR3 spells CASSRTGGVSIMNTEAFF. Written as DNA, the CDR3 is TGTGCCAGCAGCCGGACAGGGGGCGTTTCGATCATGAACACTGAAGCTTTCTTT. The chain employs TRBV25-1 and TRBJ1-1; TRBD1 agrees at 11 bases. The CDR3 spans 18 residues. The trim removed 6 bases at V and 0 bases at J, leaving 12 bases unmatched. CDR1 is MGHDK and CDR2 is SYGVNS in the germline V gene.

The V and J genes are TRBV5-1 and TRBJ2-3; tentatively, D is TRBD2 (5 bases). The V end was cut by 5 bases, the J end by 0 bases, with 13 bases between. Germline CDR1 is SGHRS and CDR2 is YFSETQ. The CDR3 has 15 residues. CDR3 sequence: CASSGSGGSTDTQYF. Written as DNA, the CDR3 is TGCGCCAGCAGTGGAAGCGGAGGAAGCACAGATACGCAGTATTTT.

The gene calls are TRBV7-9 and TRBJ1-2; D possibly corresponds to TRBD1 (5 bases). Germline loops: CDR1 SEHNR, CDR2 FQNEAQ (reference sequence). V was pared by 2 bases and J by 0 bases, with 10 bases between. CDR3 size: 15 residues. CDR3 in DNA: TGTGCCAGCAGCTTAATGGAGACAGCTAACTATGGCTACACCTTC. This gives the protein CASSLMETANYGYTF.

The V gene is TRBV4-1, the J gene TRBJ2-3, with a tentative D call TRBD1 (7 bases). Trimming took off 0 bases at V and 0 bases at J, with 19 bases between the two ends. The CDR3 is made up of 19 amino acids. Germline loops: CDR1 MGHRA, CDR2 YSYEKL. The CDR3 protein is CASSQDNAGTAPSTDTQYF. DNA for the CDR3: TGCGCCAGCAGCCAAGATAACGCGGGGACAGCTCCTAGCACAGATACGCAGTATTTT.

Concerning this clone: Since a much larger clone is just one base distant, this may be a read error. Other DNA sequences in the sample encode the same CDR3. The J gene is TRBJ1-1, the V gene TRBV6-5, with D hard to call. Germline CDR1 reads MNHEY; CDR2 reads SVGAGI. V lost 6 bases to trimming and J lost 1 base, with 3 bases between them. CDR3 length: 11 amino acids. The CDR3 here is CASSTNTEAFF. For the CDR3, the DNA is TGTGCCAGCAGCACGAACACTGAAGCTTTCTTT.

V usage is TRBV10-1 and J usage is TRBJ1-6; D possibly corresponds to TRBD1 (5 bases). With 8 bases removed from V and 0 bases from J, the gap between germline ends came to 26 bases. The CDR3 is 20 amino acids. Germline V gene data show CDR1 as WNHNN and CDR2 as SYGVQD (reference sequence). The CDR3 DNA sequence: TGCGCCAGCGCCCAAACAGGAGCCGCTTTTAAGAGCTCCTATAATTCACCCCTCCACTTT. Protein sequence: CASAQTGAAFKSSYNSPLHF.